These 31 T cell receptor beta chains were sequenced from one sample in a study of molecular identifiers for immune sequencing clone quantification. TCRdb called the PCR reads again in MiXCR, with one record for every CDR3 protein. This table has nearly 650,000 distinct CDR3 sequences, approximately 24% appearing once. The sample consisted of naive CD8+ T cells from blood, with Jurkat cell RNA spiked in. Subset meaning: FACS-sorted CD8+CD4-CCR7+CD45RA+ naive T cells. The receptors shown here come from a human donor in good health. Some libraries in this study had Jurkat cell RNA spiked in.

Regarding this clonotype: This may be a read error: a much more frequent sequence differs by one nucleotide. This sequence joins TRBV27 and TRBJ1-5; D gene uncertain. This CDR3 has 13 residues. CDR1 is MNHEY and CDR2 is SMNVEV in the germline V gene (reference sequence). CDR3 sequence: CTSSLSYAKPQHF. CDR3 sequence (DNA): TGTACCAGCAGTTTAAGTTACGCGAAGCCCCAGCATTTT.

The chain joins TRBV14 to TRBJ2-1, with TRBD2 matching 13 bases. J gave up 7 bases and V 2 bases, and 11 bases lay outside the gene matches. CDR3 size: 18 residues. Per the germline V gene, CDR1 is SGHDN and CDR2 is FVKESK. The CDR3 region is CASSQTWTSGSGWNEQFF. Written as DNA, the CDR3 is TGTGCCAGCAGCCAAACGTGGACTAGCGGGAGTGGATGGAATGAGCAGTTCTTC. Based on the CDR3 plus reference TRBV14 and TRBJ2-1, the full variable domain is EAGVTQFPSHSVIEKGQTVTLRCDPISGHDNLYWYRRVMGKEIKFLLHFVKESKQDESGMPNNRFLAERTGGTYSTLKVQPAELEDSGVYFCASSQTWTSGSGWNEQFFGPGTRLTVL.

This clonotype was counted at least ten times. J is TRBJ2-3 and V is TRBV6-5; D gene ambiguous. Germline lookup yields CDR1 MNHEY and CDR2 SVGAGI. This CDR3 has 12 residues. V dropped 0 bases and J dropped 8 bases, with 6 bases sitting between them. CDR3 DNA sequence: TGTGCCAGCAGTTACTCTATGGGTACGCAGTATTTT. Translation: CASSYSMGTQYF.

This clonotype was observed at least ten times. V is TRBV4-3 and J is TRBJ2-7; 8 nucleotides agree with TRBD1. CDR1 and CDR2 from the germline V gene are LGHNA and YSLEER. V lost 0 bases, J lost 4 bases, and 5 bases stayed unmatched. CDR3 length: 15 amino acids. CDR3 amino acids: CASSQDRGHGYEQYF. CDR3 coding DNA: TGCGCCAGCAGCCAAGACAGGGGGCACGGTTACGAGCAGTACTTC.

Of note for this clonotype: This sequence may be a read error, since a much larger clone differs from it by one base. This rearrangement joins TRBV19 to TRBJ1-5, with TRBD1 matching over 9 bases. CDR3 length: 16 amino acids. The germline V gene encodes CDR1 LNHDA and CDR2 SQIVND (reference sequence). CDR3 DNA: TGTGCCAATAGTATATGGACAGGGGATAGCAATCAGCCCCAGCATTTT. Translation gives CANSIWTGDSNQPQHF.

Remarks on this clonotype: This may stem from a read error, because a much larger clone lies one nucleotide away. The CDR3 nucleotides are TGTGCCAGCAGGTTAGGAGGACCGATTACGCAGTATTTT. As protein: CASRLGGPITQYF. The chain uses TRBV7-2 and TRBJ2-3, with D possibly being TRBD2 (5 bases). Germline lookup yields CDR1 SGHTA and CDR2 FQGNSA. CDR3 length equals 13 residues.

This clonotype was found a few times. This could be a read error, since a much larger clone is one nucleotide away. The chain carries TRBV25-1 and TRBJ2-2, with D possibly called TRBD1 or TRBD2 (5 bases each). Germline V gene sequence: CDR1 MGHDK, CDR2 SYGVNS. The CDR3 consists of 12 residues. Here the CDR3 DNA reads TGTGCCAGCAGTTCGACAGCCGGGGAGCTGTTGTTT. Protein sequence: CASSSTAGELLF. Full variable domain (remainder filled in from reference TRBV25-1 and TRBJ2-2): EADIYQTPRYLVIGTGKKITLECSQTMGHDKMYWYQQDPGMELHLIHYSYGVNSTEKGDLSSESTVSRIRTEHFPLTLESARPSHTSQYLCASSSTAGELLFGEGSRLTVL.

This clonotype was seen at least ten times. The rearrangement uses TRBV19 and TRBJ2-2, with no clear D. V lost 10 bases and J 3 bases, leaving 9 bases between the germline ends. The CDR3 spans 12 residues. The V gene's germline CDR1 is LNHDA and CDR2 SQIVND (reference sequence). CDR3 region: CATGWDTGELFF. CDR3 nucleotide sequence: TGTGCCACCGGATGGGACACCGGGGAGCTGTTTTTT.

The J gene is TRBJ2-2, the V gene TRBV13; unclear D gene. CDR3 size: 12 residues. The V end was cut by 4 bases, the J end by 6 bases, with 6 bases between. Germline V lookup: CDR1 PRHDT, CDR2 FYEKMQ (reference sequence). The CDR3 region has the DNA TGTGCCAGCAGCTGGCCTGCCGGGGAGCTGTTTTTT. As protein: CASSWPAGELFF.

A note on this clonotype: Just one base apart from a much larger clone, this may be a read error. This CDR3 reads CAWSVLGDAQYF. CDR3 sequence (DNA): TGTGCCTGGAGTGTACTGGGAGATGCGCAGTATTTT. The chain is built from TRBV30 and TRBJ2-3, with TRBD2 as a possible D gene (5 bases). Germline values: CDR1 GTSNPN, CDR2 SVGIG (reference sequence). The CDR3 is made up of 12 amino acids.

Of note for this clonotype: A single base separates this from a much larger clone, so it may be a read error. The chain recombines TRBV6-5 with TRBJ2-7, with TRBD2 identical over 9 bases. The CDR3 length is 14 residues. Germline CDR1 reads MNHEY; CDR2 reads SVGAGI. The J segment lost 5 bases and the V segment lost 3 bases, leaving 5 bases of the junction unmatched. CDR3 sequence: CASSYTSGCNEQYF. CDR3 in DNA: TGTGCCAGCAGTTATACTAGCGGGTGTAACGAGCAGTACTTC.

As concerns this clonotype: A much larger clone differs from this one at a single base, so this may be a read error. In this CDR3 the conserved last residue, phenylalanine or tryptophan, is missing, so a read error is likely. The chain couples TRBV5-3 to TRBJ1-1, with D perhaps matching TRBD1 (5 bases). TRBV5-3 is flagged as an ORF with uncertain function. This CDR3 contains 14 residues. Trimming took off 8 bases at V and 4 bases at J, with 18 bases between the two ends. CDR3 region: CASSEQVTGTEAFL. The CDR3 DNA reads as TGTGCCAGCAGTGAACAGGTAACGGGCACTGAAGCTTTCCTT.

This clonotype was seen only a few times. A much more abundant neighbour one base away suggests this may be a read error. The V gene is TRBV28, the J gene TRBJ2-5, with TRBD2 matching 8 bases. The CDR3 runs to 16 residues. Germline V gives CDR1 MDHEN, CDR2 SYDVKM. In DNA, the CDR3 is TGTGCCAGCAGTTTAACTTTACTAGCGGTCCAAGCGACCCAGTACTTC. This translates into CASSLTLLAVQATQYF.

The V call is TRBV4-2, the J call TRBJ2-5; TRBD2 aligns across 12 bases. The trim removed 1 base at V and 2 bases at J, leaving 8 bases unmatched. In germline, CDR1 is LGHNA, CDR2 YNFKEQ. This CDR3 contains 18 residues. The CDR3 bases are TGTGCCAGCAGCCAAGCACTAGCGGGGGGAGAACAGCAAGAGACCCAGTACTTC. This gives the protein CASSQALAGGEQQETQYF.

This chain links TRBV6-1 with TRBJ2-3; possibly TRBD2 for D (7 bases). V was cut by 2 bases and J by 2 bases, with 14 bases left in between. Germline values: CDR1 MNHNS, CDR2 SASEGT. The CDR3 length is 16 residues. CDR3 residues: CASSELEGGITDTQYF. DNA of the CDR3: TGTGCCAGCAGTGAATTGGAGGGGGGGATCACAGATACGCAGTATTTT.

As to this clonotype: A much larger clone is a single base away; this may be a read error. The rearrangement joins TRBV27 to TRBJ2-3; TRBD1 agrees at 7 bases. The CDR3 has 18 residues. CDR1 is MNHEY, CDR2 SMNVEV, per germline (reference sequence). The CDR3 DNA sequence: TGTGCCAGCAGGCCAGGGACAGCCGATTCCCCACGCACATATACGCAGTATTTT. Translating it yields CASRPGTADSPRTYTQYF.

The gene calls are TRBV12-3 or TRBV12-4 and TRBJ2-3; 11 bases agree with TRBD1. The CDR3 has 23 residues. The V and J ends lost 6 bases and 0 bases, in that order; junction bases with no gene match: 26. The CDR3 spells CASRHPGQGVGSGGPSSTDTQYF. In nucleotides, the CDR3 is TGTGCCAGCAGACATCCGGGACAGGGGGTGGGAAGCGGGGGACCCTCTAGCACAGATACGCAGTATTTT.

This clonotype appeared a single time. For the CDR3, the DNA is TGCAGAGCTCGGGGGCAGGGATCCTACGAGCAGTACTTC. It is translated as CRARGQGSYEQYF. J is TRBJ2-7 and V is TRBV20-1; D possibly matches TRBD1 or TRBD2 (6 bases each). In germline, CDR1 is DFQATT, CDR2 SNEGSKA (reference sequence). This CDR3 spans 13 amino acids.

V and J are TRBV21-1 and TRBJ1-5. TRBV21-1 is termed a pseudogene. There are 16 residues in the CDR3. CDR3 residues: CASSETNGYSKQPQHF. Here the CDR3 DNA reads TGTGCCAGCAGCGAAACGAACGGTTATAGCAAGCAGCCCCAGCATTTT.

This clonotype was recorded at least ten times. The rearrangement uses TRBV7-6 and TRBJ1-4; TRBD1 might be the D (6 bases). V lost 5 bases to trimming and J lost 3 bases, with 16 bases between them. Per germline, CDR1 SGHVS and CDR2 FNYEAQ. This CDR3 contains 16 residues. CDR3 in DNA: TGTGCCAGCAGCCCCGCACAGGGTGCATCTAATGAAAAACTGTTTTTT. As protein: CASSPAQGASNEKLFF.

This clonotype was recorded at least ten times. The chain combines TRBV16 with TRBJ1-5; the D gene is possibly TRBD1 (5 bases). The CDR3 contains 16 residues. V lost 0 bases, J lost 7 bases, and 16 bases lay in between. Germline V lookup: CDR1 KGHSY, CDR2 FQNENV. CDR3 residues: CASSQSQTISGQPQHF. For the CDR3, the DNA is TGTGCCAGCAGCCAATCCCAGACCATATCAGGGCAGCCCCAGCATTTT.

A word on this clonotype: A junction boundary mismatches the germline segment, possibly from a read error. The chain joins TRBV27 to TRBJ1-6; possible D gene TRBD1, 6 bases. The CDR3 contains 16 residues. CDR1 MNHEY and CDR2 SMNVEV come from the germline V gene (reference sequence). The CDR3 DNA is TGTGCCAGCAGTAAAACAGGGTTGGCCTATAATTCATCCCTCCACTTT. It specifies CASSKTGLAYNSSLHF.

This clonotype has a count of ten or more. This chain joins TRBV6-2 or TRBV6-3 and TRBJ2-7, with 12 bases fitting TRBD1. Trimming took 2 bases from V and 10 from J; bases not matched to a gene: 0. From germline, CDR1 is MNHEY and CDR2 SVGEGT. The CDR3 consists of 12 residues. CDR3 nucleotide sequence: TGTGCCAGCAGTTACGGGACAGGGGGCCAGTACTTC. Translating it yields CASSYGTGGQYF.

On this clonotype: With a much larger clone just one base away, this may be a read error. This chain uses TRBV25-1 with TRBJ2-3; either TRBD1 or TRBD2 may fit D (5 bases each). The V and J ends lost 2 bases and 4 bases respectively, with 19 bases between them. The CDR3 is 17 residues long. CDR1 is MGHDK, CDR2 SYGVNS, per germline. CDR3 sequence reads: CASSEDRDPKEADTQYF. The CDR3 DNA sequence: TGTGCCAGCAGTGAAGACCGGGACCCCAAGGAGGCAGATACGCAGTATTTT.

This clonotype has a count of ten or more. V gene TRBV29-1 combines with J gene TRBJ1-2; D ambiguous. Trimming shortened V by 0 bases and J by 1 base, and 9 bases separated the two germline ends. This CDR3 comprises 14 residues. Germline lookup yields CDR1 SQVTM and CDR2 ANQGSEA. CDR3 nucleotides: TGCAGCGTTGAAGATCTAAACAGTAACTATGGCTACACCTTC. It encodes CSVEDLNSNYGYTF.

A few counts support this clonotype. V gene TRBV5-1 combines with J gene TRBJ2-2, with 8 positions matching TRBD2. This CDR3 has 16 residues. After removal of 1 base from V and 3 bases from J, the junction contained 5 bases not matched to a gene. Germline-derived CDR1 and CDR2 are SGHRS and YFSETQ. The CDR3 region is CASSLPGGPDTGELFF. In DNA form, the CDR3 reads TGCGCCAGCAGCTTGCCGGGAGGGCCTGACACCGGGGAGCTGTTTTTT.

The genes are TRBV14 and TRBJ1-1, with unresolved D. Trimming left V 4 bases short and J 8 bases short, with 11 bases between. The CDR3 contains 12 residues. The V gene's germline CDR1 is SGHDN and CDR2 FVKESK. CDR3 nucleotide sequence: TGTGCCAGCAGCCCGATATACAACGAAGCTTTCTTT. Residues: CASSPIYNEAFF.

This chain connects TRBV6-5 to TRBJ2-2; no firm D call. The germline gives CDR1 MNHEY, CDR2 SVGAGI. Trimming removed 5 bases from V and 0 bases from J, with 16 bases in between. This CDR3 contains 17 residues. CDR3 coding DNA: TGTGCCAGCAGTCCAACCGACCTTACCGCGAACACCGGGGAGCTGTTTTTT. Translation gives CASSPTDLTANTGELFF.

Remarks on this clonotype: Sequence at one end of the junction differs from germline and may be a read error. The chain carries TRBV6-2 or TRBV6-3 and TRBJ2-2, with D possibly being TRBD1 (6 bases). The CDR3 covers 18 residues. Germline CDR1 MNHEY, CDR2 SVGEGT. CDR3 nucleotide sequence: TGTGCCCGCAGTTACGAGGCTCTTTGGACCAGGGGCCCCGGGGAGCTGTTTTTT. Its protein product is CARSYEALWTRGPGELFF.

To note about this clonotype: A read error is possible here, since a much larger clone lies one base away. The chain combines TRBV7-9 with TRBJ2-5; D is unclear. Trimming left V 5 bases short and J 1 base short, with 8 bases between. CDR1 is SEHNR, CDR2 FQNEAQ, per germline (reference sequence). The CDR3 has 13 amino acids. CDR3 loop: CASSGEAQETQYF. The CDR3 DNA is TGTGCCAGCAGCGGGGAAGCCCAAGAGACCCAGTACTTC.

This clonotype has a count of ten or more. This chain uses TRBV4-3 with TRBJ1-4, with TRBD1 identical over 7 bases. CDR3 length: 16 residues. J gave up 7 bases and V 3 bases, and 11 bases lay outside the gene matches. CDR1 is LGHNA and CDR2 is YSLEER in the germline V gene. DNA of the CDR3: TGCGCCAGCAGCCAGGCTACACCGACAGGGACTGAAAAACTGTTTTTT. It codes for CASSQATPTGTEKLFF.